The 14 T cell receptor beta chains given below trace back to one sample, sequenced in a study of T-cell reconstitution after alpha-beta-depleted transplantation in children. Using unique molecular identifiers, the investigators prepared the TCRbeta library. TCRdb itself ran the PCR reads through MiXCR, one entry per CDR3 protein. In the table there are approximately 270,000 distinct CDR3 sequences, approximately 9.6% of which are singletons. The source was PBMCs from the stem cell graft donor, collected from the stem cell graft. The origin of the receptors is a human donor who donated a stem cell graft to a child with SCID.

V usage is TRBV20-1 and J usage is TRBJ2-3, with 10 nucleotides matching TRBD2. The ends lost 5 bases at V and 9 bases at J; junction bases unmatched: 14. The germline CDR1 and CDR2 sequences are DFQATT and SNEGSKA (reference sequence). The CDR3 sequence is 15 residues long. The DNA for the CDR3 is TGCAGTGCTGCGAGCGGGGGGGCAAGCTTGGGCACGCAGTATTTT. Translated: CSAASGGASLGTQYF.

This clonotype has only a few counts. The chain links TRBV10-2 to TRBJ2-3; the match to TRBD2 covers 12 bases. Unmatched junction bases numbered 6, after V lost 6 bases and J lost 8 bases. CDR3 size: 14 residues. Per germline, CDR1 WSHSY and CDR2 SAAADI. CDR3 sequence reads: CASRLAGGPGTQYF. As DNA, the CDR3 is TGCGCCAGCAGACTAGCGGGGGGACCAGGTACGCAGTATTTT.

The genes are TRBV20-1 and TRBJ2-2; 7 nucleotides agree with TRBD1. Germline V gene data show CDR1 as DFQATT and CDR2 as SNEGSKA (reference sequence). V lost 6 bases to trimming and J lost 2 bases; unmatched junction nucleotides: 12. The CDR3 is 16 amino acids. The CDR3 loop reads CSAPAWGQLNTGELFF. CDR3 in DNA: TGCAGTGCCCCGGCGTGGGGACAGCTCAACACCGGGGAGCTGTTTTTT.

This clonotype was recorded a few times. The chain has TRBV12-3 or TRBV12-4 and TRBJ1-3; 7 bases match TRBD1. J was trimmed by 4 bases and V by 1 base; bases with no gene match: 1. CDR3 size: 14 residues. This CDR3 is CASSLVTGGNTIYF. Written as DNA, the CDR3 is TGTGCCAGCAGTTTAGTGACAGGGGGAAACACCATATATTTT.

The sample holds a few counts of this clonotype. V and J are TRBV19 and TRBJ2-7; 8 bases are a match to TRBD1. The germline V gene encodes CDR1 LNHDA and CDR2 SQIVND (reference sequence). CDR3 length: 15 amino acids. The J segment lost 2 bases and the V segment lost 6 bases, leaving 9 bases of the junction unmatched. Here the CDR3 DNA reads TGTGCCAGTAGCACCCACGGACAGGGAACCTACGAGCAGTACTTC. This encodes CASSTHGQGTYEQYF.

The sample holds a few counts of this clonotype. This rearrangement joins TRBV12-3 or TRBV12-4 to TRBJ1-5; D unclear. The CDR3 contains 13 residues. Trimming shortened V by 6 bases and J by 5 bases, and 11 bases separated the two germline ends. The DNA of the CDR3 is TGTGCCAGCAGCTTTCGGTTCGATCAGCCCCAGCATTTT. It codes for CASSFRFDQPQHF.

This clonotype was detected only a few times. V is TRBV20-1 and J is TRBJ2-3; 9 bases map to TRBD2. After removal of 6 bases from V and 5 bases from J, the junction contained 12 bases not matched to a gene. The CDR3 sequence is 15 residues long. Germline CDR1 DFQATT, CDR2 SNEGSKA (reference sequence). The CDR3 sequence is CSANDGTSPIDTQYF. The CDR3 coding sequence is TGCAGTGCAAACGACGGGACTAGCCCGATAGATACGCAGTATTTT.

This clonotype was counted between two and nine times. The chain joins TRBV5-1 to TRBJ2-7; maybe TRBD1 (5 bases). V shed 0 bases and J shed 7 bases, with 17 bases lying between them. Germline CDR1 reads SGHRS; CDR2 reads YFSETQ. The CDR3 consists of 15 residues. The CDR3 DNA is TGCGCCAGCAGCTTGGATGGCAGGGCCCTCGGGGAGCAGTACTTC. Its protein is CASSLDGRALGEQYF.

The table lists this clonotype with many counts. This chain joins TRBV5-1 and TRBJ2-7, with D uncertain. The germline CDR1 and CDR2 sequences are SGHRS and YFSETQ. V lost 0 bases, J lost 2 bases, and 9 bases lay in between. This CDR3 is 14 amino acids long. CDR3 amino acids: CASSLVGGTYEQYF. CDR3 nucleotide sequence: TGCGCCAGCAGCTTGGTTGGCGGTACCTACGAGCAGTACTTC.

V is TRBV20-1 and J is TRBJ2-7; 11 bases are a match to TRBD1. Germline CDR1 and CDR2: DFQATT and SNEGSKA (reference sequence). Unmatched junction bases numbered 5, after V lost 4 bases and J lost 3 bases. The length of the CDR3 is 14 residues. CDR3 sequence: CSATGTGGDYEQYF. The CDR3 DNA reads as TGCAGTGCTACCGGGACAGGGGGAGACTACGAGCAGTACTTC.

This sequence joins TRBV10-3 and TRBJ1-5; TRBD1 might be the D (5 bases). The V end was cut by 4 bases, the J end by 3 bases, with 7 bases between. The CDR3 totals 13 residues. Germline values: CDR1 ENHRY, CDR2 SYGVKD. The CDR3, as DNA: TGTGCCATCAGTGGAGGGGACAATCAGCCCCAGCATTTT. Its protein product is CAISGGDNQPQHF.

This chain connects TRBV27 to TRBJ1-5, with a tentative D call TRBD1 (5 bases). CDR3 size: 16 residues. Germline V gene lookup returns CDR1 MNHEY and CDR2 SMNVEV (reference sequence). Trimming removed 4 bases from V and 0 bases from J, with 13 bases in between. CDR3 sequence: CASSSCDSISNQPQHF. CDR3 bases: TGTGCCAGCAGTTCTTGTGACAGTATTAGCAATCAGCCCCAGCATTTT.

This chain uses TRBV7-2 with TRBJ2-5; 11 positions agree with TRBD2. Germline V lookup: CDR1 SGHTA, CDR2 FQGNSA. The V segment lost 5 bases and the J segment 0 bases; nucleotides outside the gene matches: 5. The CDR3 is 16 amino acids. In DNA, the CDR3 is TGTGCCAGCAGCGGACGACTAGCGGGGTACCAAGAGACCCAGTACTTC. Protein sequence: CASSGRLAGYQETQYF.

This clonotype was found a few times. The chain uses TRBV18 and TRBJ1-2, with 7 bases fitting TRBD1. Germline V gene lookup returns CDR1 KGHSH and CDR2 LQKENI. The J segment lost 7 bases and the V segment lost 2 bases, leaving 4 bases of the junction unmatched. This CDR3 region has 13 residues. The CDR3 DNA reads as TGTGCCAGCTCACCAGACAGGGTTATTGGCTACACCTTC. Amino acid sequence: CASSPDRVIGYTF.